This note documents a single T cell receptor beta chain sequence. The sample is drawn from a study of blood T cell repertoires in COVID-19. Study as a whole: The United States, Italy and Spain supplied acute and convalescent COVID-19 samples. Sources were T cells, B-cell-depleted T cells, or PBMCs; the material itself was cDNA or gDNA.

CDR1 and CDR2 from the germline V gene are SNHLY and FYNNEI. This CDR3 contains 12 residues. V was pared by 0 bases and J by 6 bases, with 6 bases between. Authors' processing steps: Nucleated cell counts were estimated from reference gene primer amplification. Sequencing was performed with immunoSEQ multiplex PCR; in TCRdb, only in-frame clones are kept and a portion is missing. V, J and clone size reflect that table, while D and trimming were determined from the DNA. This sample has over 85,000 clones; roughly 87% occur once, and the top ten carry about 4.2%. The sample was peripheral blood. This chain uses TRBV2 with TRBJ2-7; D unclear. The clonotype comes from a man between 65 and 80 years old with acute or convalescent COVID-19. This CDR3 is CASSEAPGEQYF. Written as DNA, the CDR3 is TGTGCCAGCAGTGAAGCGCCCGGCGAGCAGTACTTC.